This TCR beta chain was captured in a study of blood T cell repertoires in COVID-19. Study details: Donors in the United States, Italy and Spain gave samples during acute or convalescent COVID-19. Sample material is recorded as cDNA or gDNA derived from T cells, B-cell-depleted T cells, or PBMCs.

This CDR3 region has 16 residues. The V segment lost 4 bases and the J segment 2 bases; nucleotides outside the gene matches: 7. Germline V gene data show CDR1 as MGHRA and CDR2 as YSYEKL. Under the authors' procedure: Nucleated cell number was recorded as an estimate derived from reference gene primer amplification. Only in-frame clones appear in the TCRdb table, and some are missing; sequencing was by immunoSEQ multiplex PCR. The V and J calls and the clone size are those of that table, but D and trimming were determined from the DNA. The profile shows some 300,000 clones, about 87% of them singletons.

This clonotype originated in a man between 65 and 80 years old with acute or convalescent COVID-19. Sequences were obtained from peripheral blood. J is TRBJ2-1 and V is TRBV4-1; 8 bases map to TRBD2. The DNA of the CDR3 is TGCGCCAGCAGCCTAAACGCGGGAGGAGCCTACAATGAGCAGTTCTTC. As protein: CASSLNAGGAYNEQFF.